This T cell receptor beta chain was obtained from a study of Graves' ophthalmopathy and Graves' hyperthyroidism. Study-level results: It was with about 68% sensitivity and approximately 75% specificity that the model predicted ophthalmopathy progression.

Someone took the PBMCs out of more than 9 ml of fresh peripheral blood. Trimming cost V 3 bases and J 0 bases, with 6 bases left between them. The CDR3 has 15 residues. Scientists amplified the TCR beta CDR3 regions from RNA transcripts. First-round RT-PCR employed HTBI primers, with a second-round multiplex PCR after it. TCRdb analysed the multiplex PCR reads with MiXCR anew, one entry per CDR3 protein. This table has roughly 500,000 distinct CDR3 sequences, around an eighth appearing once. In regard to this clonotype: The antigen is undetermined.

The sample taken for sequencing was blood. The clonotype comes from a woman in her 30s with Graves' ophthalmopathy. The gene calls are TRBV12-3 or TRBV12-4 and TRBJ2-6; D is unresolved. The CDR3 DNA sequence: TGTGCCAGCAGTTTCTCTCGCTCTGGGGCCAACGTCCTGACTTTC. This translates into CASSFSRSGANVLTF.